These 12 T cell receptor beta chains came from one sample sequenced in a study of beta chain features in type 1 diabetes. Expressed TCRB transcripts were sequenced after all isolated RNA was converted to cDNA. Libraries were prepared by immunoSEQ multiplex PCR; TCRdb keeps only in-frame clonotypes and omits some of them. The sample includes 150,000 to 200,000 clones, approximately 8.4% of them seen just once. Sequencing was done on a sample of central memory CD4+ T cells from blood. Receptors were obtained from a woman between 18 and 30 years old in good health.

This clone appeared once. J is TRBJ1-4 and V is TRBV2; a weak D match, TRBD1 (6 bases). The CDR3 is 14 residues long. Germline V lookup: CDR1 SNHLY, CDR2 FYNNEI. With 8 bases removed from V and 6 bases from J, the gap between germline ends came to 16 bases. CDR3 coding DNA: TGTGCCAGCTTAAGGACAGCGGGGGATGAAAAACTGTTTTTT. Translation: CASLRTAGDEKLFF. The full variable domain, rest sourced from reference TRBV2 and TRBJ1-4, is EPEVTQTPSHQVTQMGQEVILRCVPISNHLYFYWYRQILGQKVEFLVSFYNNEISEKSEIFDDQFSVERPDGSNFTLKIRSTKLEDSAMYFCASLRTAGDEKLFFGSGTQLSVL.

The V and J genes are TRBV18 and TRBJ2-2; D perhaps matches TRBD1 (6 bases). Trimming took off 3 bases at V and 3 bases at J, with 11 bases between the two ends. The CDR3 contains 15 residues. The V gene's germline CDR1 is KGHSH and CDR2 LQKENI. The CDR3 nucleotides are TGTGCCAGCTCACCCAATCAGGGGTACACCGGGGAGCTGTTTTTT. Residues: CASSPNQGYTGELFF.

This clone was counted between two and nine times. The genes are TRBV7-9 and TRBJ1-4; the match to TRBD1 covers 8 bases. V lost 1 base and J lost 8; bases outside the gene matches: 6. The germline V gene has CDR1 SEHNR and CDR2 FQNEAQ (reference sequence). The CDR3 is made up of 15 amino acids. The chain's CDR3 is CASSLDQGAVEKLFF. DNA of the CDR3: TGTGCCAGCAGCTTAGACCAGGGGGCGGTGGAAAAACTGTTTTTT.

The chain employs TRBV2 and TRBJ1-5; 7 bases are shared with TRBD1. With 4 bases clipped from V and 4 bases from J, the junction kept 7 bases outside the gene matches. Germline V gives CDR1 SNHLY, CDR2 FYNNEI. There are 15 residues in the CDR3. For the CDR3, the DNA is TGTGCCAGCAGTGCCGGACAGGTGGCTAATCAGCCCCAGCATTTT. Amino acid sequence: CASSAGQVANQPQHF.

This clone was seen a handful of times. This chain uses TRBV30 with TRBJ1-5; 7 bases agree with TRBD1. The CDR3 is 15 residues long. V was pared by 5 bases and J by 0 bases, with 7 bases of the junction left unmatched. Per the germline V gene, CDR1 is GTSNPN and CDR2 is SVGIG (reference sequence). The CDR3 sequence is CAWGRQGYSNQPQHF. In nucleotides, the CDR3 is TGTGCCTGGGGGAGACAGGGCTATAGCAATCAGCCCCAGCATTTT.

The rearrangement uses TRBV7-2 and TRBJ1-2; 8 bases fit TRBD1. The CDR3 loop spans 17 amino acids. Germline CDR1 is SGHTA and CDR2 is FQGNSA. V dropped 1 base and J dropped 5; count of bases not matched to a gene: 12. CDR3 nucleotides: TGTGCCAGCAGCTTAGGAGGTGCAGGGGGCTACAGTTATGGCTACACCTTC. This translates into CASSLGGAGGYSYGYTF.

This clone was counted a few times. This chain joins TRBV15 and TRBJ2-3, with 11 bases matching TRBD1. Germline V gene data show CDR1 as LNHNV and CDR2 as YYDKDF (reference sequence). There are 18 residues in the CDR3. V dropped 0 bases and J dropped 0; count of bases not matched to a gene: 5. Here the CDR3 reads CATSRDGTGGSSTDTQYF. The DNA of the CDR3 is TGTGCCACCAGCAGAGATGGGACAGGGGGTTCTAGCACAGATACGCAGTATTTT.

The V call is TRBV30, the J call TRBJ2-7, with D possibly TRBD1 on 6 matching bases. V lost 4 bases and J lost 2, with 12 bases in between. Germline V gene sequence: CDR1 GTSNPN, CDR2 SVGIG (reference sequence). The CDR3 loop spans 13 amino acids. CDR3: CAWTSGTPYEQYF. CDR3 DNA sequence: TGTGCCTGGACTTCCGGGACACCCTACGAGCAGTACTTC.

This clone was seen a few times. This chain uses TRBV30 with TRBJ2-7; TRBD1 aligns across 9 bases. The CDR3 sequence is 13 residues long. Looked up from germline, CDR1 is GTSNPN and CDR2 is SVGIG (reference sequence). The junction had 3 bases not matched to a gene; V was cut back by 6 bases and J by 0 bases. CDR3 in amino acids: CACLQGASYEQYF. CDR3 nucleotides: TGTGCCTGTCTACAGGGGGCCTCCTACGAGCAGTACTTC. Full variable domain (outside the CDR3, taken from reference TRBV30 and TRBJ2-7): SQTIHQWPATLVQPVGSPLSLECTVEGTSNPNLYWYRQAAGRGLQLLFYSVGIGQISSEVPQNLSASRPQDRQFILSSKKLLLSDSGFYLCACLQGASYEQYFGPGTRLTVT.

This clone was observed a handful of times. This chain links TRBV7-9 with TRBJ2-7; TRBD1 aligns across 11 bases. The CDR3 totals 15 residues. V was clipped by 3 bases and J by 3 bases; unmatched bases: 4. Germline CDR1 is SEHNR and CDR2 is FQNEAQ (reference sequence). The CDR3 DNA reads TGTGCCAGCAGCTTGGCCGGGACAGGGGGCTACGAGCAGTACTTC. The encoded protein is CASSLAGTGGYEQYF.

The chain combines TRBV25-1 with TRBJ1-1, with 8 bases lining up with TRBD1. The CDR3 is made up of 11 amino acids. Germline V lookup: CDR1 MGHDK, CDR2 SYGVNS. V lost 7 bases and J lost 10; bases outside the gene matches: 5. For the CDR3, the DNA is TGTGCCAGCACCACAGGGGGTAGAGCTTTCTTT. Translated, it gives CASTTGGRAFF.

The chain links TRBV21-1 to TRBJ1-2; the table's D call of TRBD1 was not tested on the DNA. TRBV21-1 constitutes a pseudogene. The CDR3 is 20 residues long. This CDR3 is CASSNNFSGQGAKSFYGYTF. In DNA form, the CDR3 reads TGTGCCAGCAGCAATAATTTCTCGGGACAGGGGGCTAAGTCGTTCTATGGCTACACCTTC.